The 16 T cell receptor beta chains given below trace back to one sample, sequenced in a study of blood T cells in healthy people across ages. Through a sample-barcoded 5' primer and a J-beta primer mix, a second PCR was run for roughly 6 to 11 cycles. TCRdb recomputed calls from the 5' RACE reads with MiXCR, one row per CDR3 protein. The sample has about 760,000 distinct CDR3 sequences, around three fifths seen once; the top ten hold 20% to 30%. The specimen was blood. The receptors were sampled from a man in his forties in good health.

This clonotype was detected many times. This may stem from a read error, because a much larger clone lies one nucleotide away. The chain has TRBV28 and TRBJ1-5, with unresolved D. The germline V and J ends were trimmed by 5 bases and 2 bases, with 7 bases remaining between them. CDR1 and CDR2 from the germline V gene are MDHEN and SYDVKM. CDR3 length equals 13 residues. CDR3 in amino acids: CASSSEGNQPQHF. In DNA form, the CDR3 reads TGTGCCAGCAGTAGTGAGGGCAATCAGCCCCAGCATTTT.

The J gene is TRBJ2-7, the V gene TRBV20-1; the D gene could be TRBD1 or TRBD2 (6 bases each). Trimming removed 6 bases from V and 3 bases from J, with 18 bases in between. CDR3 length equals 14 residues. Germline V gene sequence: CDR1 DFQATT, CDR2 SNEGSKA (reference sequence). CDR3 sequence: CSAPRGRNLYEQYF. CDR3 in DNA: TGCAGTGCCCCAAGGGGGAGGAATCTCTACGAGCAGTACTTC.

This clonotype was seen more than once but under ten times. This chain links TRBV12-3 or TRBV12-4 with TRBJ1-2, with TRBD1 identical over 10 bases. This CDR3 has 15 amino acids. The V segment lost 5 bases and the J segment 4 bases; nucleotides outside the gene matches: 7. The CDR3 reads CASSLPGQGIYGYTF. For the CDR3, the DNA is TGTGCCAGCAGTCTCCCGGGACAGGGGATCTATGGCTACACCTTC.

This clonotype was picked up one time. This chain joins TRBV10-3 and TRBJ2-1; a weak D match, TRBD2 (6 bases). There are 16 residues in the CDR3. V was shortened by 1 base and J by 7 bases, with 17 bases between the two germline ends. Germline CDR1 ENHRY, CDR2 SYGVKD. The CDR3 spells CAISELEGFMGNEQFF. In nucleotides, the CDR3 is TGTGCCATCAGTGAGTTGGAGGGGTTTATGGGTAATGAGCAGTTCTTC.

The V call is TRBV9, the J call TRBJ2-5; 15 nucleotides match TRBD2. Germline CDR1 SGDLS, CDR2 YYNGEE. Trimming cost V 1 base and J 5 bases; bases outside gene matches: 12. This CDR3 has 19 amino acids. The CDR3 region is CASSVTPWTSGRGMETQYF. CDR3 nucleotide sequence: TGTGCCAGCAGCGTAACCCCTTGGACTAGCGGGAGGGGAATGGAGACCCAGTACTTC.

A single count supports this clonotype. V is TRBV19 and J is TRBJ1-2, with D perhaps matching TRBD1 (6 bases). Between the trimmed V and J ends, which lost 3 bases and 5 bases, there was a span of 16 bases. Germline lookup yields CDR1 LNHDA and CDR2 SQIVND (reference sequence). The CDR3 sequence is 15 residues long. The CDR3, as DNA: TGTGCCAGTAGTATGAGCGCGCGAGGGGGATATGGCTACACCTTC. It yields the protein CASSMSARGGYGYTF.

The chain links TRBV20-1 to TRBJ2-3, with TRBD2 identical over 9 bases. Germline V gives CDR1 DFQATT, CDR2 SNEGSKA (reference sequence). The length of the CDR3 is 14 residues. CDR3: CTPGLARGTDTQYF. The CDR3 bases are TGCACCCCCGGACTAGCGAGGGGCACAGATACGCAGTATTTT.

The V and J genes are TRBV7-9 and TRBJ2-5; D unresolved. Trimming removed 4 bases from V and 1 base from J, with 13 bases in between. The CDR3 is made up of 15 amino acids. CDR1 and CDR2 from the germline V gene are SEHNR and FQNEAQ (reference sequence). The CDR3 sequence is CASSSIGPSQETQYF. CDR3 bases: TGTGCCAGCAGCTCTATAGGTCCCAGCCAAGAGACCCAGTACTTC.

A single count supports this clonotype. CDR3 sequence: CASSLTGTGFPHEQYF. Written as DNA, the CDR3 is TGCGCCAGCAGCTTGACCGGGACAGGCTTCCCCCACGAGCAGTACTTC. The chain combines TRBV5-1 with TRBJ2-5, with 8 bases aligning to TRBD1. The tail of the sequence fits TRBJ2-7 better, so the J call may be wrong. This CDR3 spans 16 amino acids. Germline-derived CDR1 and CDR2 are SGHRS and YFSETQ.

This chain connects TRBV6-2 or TRBV6-3 to TRBJ1-2; D perhaps matches TRBD1 (6 bases). Germline values: CDR1 MNHEY, CDR2 SVGEGT. Deletions cut 6 bases from V and 5 bases from J, with 19 bases between. The CDR3 length is 15 residues. The CDR3 DNA reads as TGTGCCAGCAGGGACGACAGCTCTAGGGGGTATGGCTACACCTTC. The encoded protein is CASRDDSSRGYGYTF.

The genes are TRBV5-1 and TRBJ2-7; no definite D call. The CDR3 is 14 residues long. The V gene's germline CDR1 is SGHRS and CDR2 YFSETQ. The V gene lost 4 bases and the J gene lost 5 bases, with 16 bases spanning the gap. The CDR3 DNA is TGCGCCAGCAGCACCTCAAGTGACATCCACGAGCAGTACTTC. It encodes CASSTSSDIHEQYF.

The V and J genes are TRBV20-1 and TRBJ2-5, with D perhaps given as TRBD1 or TRBD2 (5 bases each). Germline lookup yields CDR1 DFQATT and CDR2 SNEGSKA (reference sequence). V was shortened by 0 bases and J by 0 bases, with 14 bases between the two germline ends. The CDR3 totals 16 residues. CDR3 in amino acids: CSARDPGPTNQETQYF. DNA for the CDR3: TGCAGTGCTAGAGATCCGGGACCAACAAACCAAGAGACCCAGTACTTC.

The CDR3 loop reads CSAGRGSNEQFF. The DNA for the CDR3 is TGCAGTGCTGGCAGGGGGAGCAATGAGCAGTTCTTC. The rearrangement uses TRBV20-1 and TRBJ2-1; 7 bases map to TRBD1. Germline V gene sequence: CDR1 DFQATT, CDR2 SNEGSKA (reference sequence). The CDR3 has 12 residues. Losses at the gene ends were 5 bases for V and 6 bases for J; bases not matched to a gene: 4.

The V call is TRBV7-2, the J call TRBJ2-3; D call uncertain. Germline-derived CDR1 and CDR2 are SGHTA and FQGNSA. V lost 1 base, J lost 5 bases, and 10 bases lay in between. This CDR3 has 14 amino acids. The CDR3: CASSLDGAGDTQYF. As DNA, the CDR3 is TGTGCCAGCAGCTTAGATGGCGCTGGAGATACGCAGTATTTT.

The DNA for the CDR3 is TGCAGTGCTAGACAATATACAGGGGGCAGAGATACGCAGTATTTT. It is translated as CSARQYTGGRDTQYF. The rearrangement links TRBV20-1 to TRBJ2-3, with 9 bases identical to TRBD1. The germline CDR1 and CDR2 sequences are DFQATT and SNEGSKA (reference sequence). The V segment lost 2 bases and the J segment 5 bases; nucleotides outside the gene matches: 8. There are 15 residues in the CDR3.

The chain combines TRBV6-2 or TRBV6-3 with TRBJ2-1, with 8 bases aligning to TRBD2. Unmatched junction bases numbered 7, after V lost 5 bases and J lost 7 bases. The CDR3 sequence is 14 residues long. Germline V gene data show CDR1 as MNHEY and CDR2 as SVGEGT. The CDR3 loop reads CASSVAGSLNEQFF. The DNA for the CDR3 is TGTGCCAGCAGTGTAGCGGGAAGCTTAAATGAGCAGTTCTTC.